This T cell receptor beta chain emerged from a study of blood T cells in healthy people across ages. The germline CDR1 and CDR2 sequences are SGHRS and YFSETQ. CDR3 length equals 14 residues. Trimming left V 0 bases short and J 4 bases short, with 10 bases between. Then a second PCR, running about 6 to 12 cycles, was carried out with a sample-barcoded 5' primer and a J-beta primer mix. TCRdb fed the 5' RACE reads into MiXCR, producing one record per CDR3 protein. The sample contains some 850,000 distinct CDR3 sequences, around 24% of which appear only once. These data also featured in a second study, about T cells of mothers and their children.

The origin of this receptor is a boy aged 10-17 years in good health. The specimen sequenced was blood. The J gene is TRBJ1-1, the V gene TRBV5-1; D ambiguous. As DNA, the CDR3 is TGCGCCAGCAGCTTGGTCGGGGAAGGCACTGAAGCTTTCTTT. It yields the protein CASSLVGEGTEAFF.